This T cell receptor beta chain was observed in a study of blood T cell repertoires in COVID-19. As for the study in general: The United States, Italy and Spain provided the acute and convalescent COVID-19 samples.

The CDR3 is made up of 17 amino acids. The germline gives CDR1 SGHAT, CDR2 FQNNGV. V was pared by 5 bases and J by 2 bases, with 10 bases of the junction left unmatched. For recovered donors of Cohort 3, there were two negative PCRs, clearance, or symptom resolution. In the original processing: Reference gene primer amplification gave nucleated cell count estimates. Repertoires were generated with immunoSEQ multiplex PCR, while TCRdb's copy carries only in-frame clones and drops some. The V and J calls and clone size were taken over from that table, and D and trimming were inferred from the DNA. The sample shows about 250,000 clones, around 84% of them seen only once.

Sequenced material: PBMCs or T cells enriched from blood (not recorded which). The chain recombines TRBV11-2 with TRBJ2-2, with 8 bases aligning to TRBD2. This sequence originates from a man in his forties who had recovered from COVID-19. The CDR3 bases are TGTGCCAGCAGCCCCGTACGGGGGGGGATTAACACCGGGGAGCTGTTTTTT. The encoded protein is CASSPVRGGINTGELFF.